Listed below are T cell receptor beta chains from one sample, sequenced in a study of OX40 agonist ivuxolimab in advanced cancers. TCRdb keeps only in-frame clones here, not all; method: immunoSEQ multiplex PCR. The data show approximately 19,000 clones, with about 81% seen just once and 13% to 15% held by the top ten. The starting material was CD4+ or CD8+ T cells sorted from blood, obtained in a trial of the OX40 agonist ivuxolimab. These receptor sequences come from an adult with an advanced solid tumor such as melanoma, head and neck, liver or kidney cancer. CDR3s include the opening cysteine and the closing phenylalanine or tryptophan. D genes are given only for firm matches. Not all rows give a size; the values are once, few, many and, for expanded clones, a class.

CDR3: CAWSVPGTISYEQYF
DNA: TGTGCCTGGAGTGTACCAGGGACTATCTCCTACGAGCAGTACTTC
D: TRBD2
V: TRBV30
size: .
J: TRBJ2-7

CDR3: CASTSSPQGFGYEQYF
DNA: TGTGCCAGCACCTCCTCCCCCCAGGGTTTCGGCTACGAGCAGTACTTC
D: .
V: TRBV6-6
size: .
J: TRBJ2-7

CDR3: CASSLDGQNNQPQHF
DNA: TGTGCCAGCAGCTTAGACGGCCAGAACAATCAGCCCCAGCATTTT
D: .
V: TRBV11-2
size: .
J: TRBJ1-5

CDR3: CASSLEGRETQHF
DNA: TGCGCCAGCAGCTTGGAGGGAAGAGAGACCCAGCACTTC
D: .
V: TRBV5-1
size: .
J: TRBJ2-5

CDR3: CASSEAGSKLFF
DNA: TGTGCCAGCAGTGAAGCGGGTTCAAAACTGTTTTTT
D: .
V: TRBV6-1
size: .
J: TRBJ1-4

CDR3: CASAPGQGAVGNQPQHF
DNA: TGTGCCAGCGCCCCGGGACAGGGGGCGGTGGGCAATCAGCCCCAGCATTTT
D: TRBD1
V: TRBV2
size: few
J: TRBJ1-5

CDR3: CASSTGTGSYEQYF
DNA: TGTGCCAGTAGCACCGGGACAGGATCCTACGAGCAGTACTTC
D: TRBD1
V: TRBV19
size: .
J: TRBJ2-7

CDR3: CASSSSGRGLDEQYF
DNA: TGTGCCAGCAGTTCCAGCGGGAGGGGATTGGACGAGCAGTACTTC
D: TRBD2
V: TRBV28
size: .
J: TRBJ2-7

CDR3: CASSPPLGRPYGYTF
DNA: TGTGCCAGCAGTCCCCCCCTGGGCAGGCCTTATGGCTACACCTTC
D: .
V: TRBV28
size: .
J: TRBJ1-2

CDR3: CASSSTRPGGETQYF
DNA: TGTGCCAGCAGCTCCACCAGACCGGGGGGGGAGACCCAGTACTTC
D: TRBD2
V: TRBV5-4
size: .
J: TRBJ2-5

CDR3: CASSAGTGRYEQYF
DNA: TGTGCCAGCAGTGCTGGGACAGGGAGGTACGAGCAGTACTTC
D: TRBD1
V: TRBV6-5
size: medium-sized
J: TRBJ2-7

CDR3: CASSPDRIYNEQFF
DNA: TGTGCCAGCAGCCCGGACAGGATCTACAATGAGCAATTCTTC
D: TRBD1
V: TRBV7-3
size: .
J: TRBJ2-1

CDR3: CASSTRTSGATTGELFF
DNA: TGCGCCAGCAGCACCCGGACTAGCGGGGCAACTACCGGGGAGCTGTTTTTT
D: TRBD2
V: TRBV4-1
size: .
J: TRBJ2-2

CDR3: CASSLGFGSGSYEQYF
DNA: TGTGCCAGCAGCTTAGGGTTCGGTAGCGGGAGTTACGAGCAGTACTTC
D: TRBD2
V: TRBV11-2
size: .
J: TRBJ2-7

CDR3: CASSFRGAQYEQYF
DNA: TGTGCCAGCAGTTTCAGGGGCGCGCAATACGAGCAGTACTTC
D: .
V: TRBV27
size: .
J: TRBJ2-7

CDR3: CASSFLGLAGSVAKNIQYF
DNA: TGTGCCAGCAGCTTTTTGGGTCTAGCGGGGTCCGTAGCCAAAAACATTCAGTACTTC
D: TRBD2
V: TRBV13
size: .
J: TRBJ2-4

CDR3: CASSHGTVRINSPLHF
DNA: TGCGCCAGCAGCCACGGGACAGTTCGGATTAATTCACCCCTCCACTTT
D: TRBD1
V: TRBV4-1
size: .
J: TRBJ1-6

CDR3: CASSLSSSGTASYTF
DNA: TGTGCCAGCAGCTTATCCTCATCCGGGACAGCGAGCTACACCTTC
D: TRBD1
V: TRBV7-9
size: few
J: TRBJ1-2

CDR3: CARRNRDRTFYEQYF
DNA: TGTGCCAGAAGAAACCGGGACAGAACGTTTTACGAGCAGTACTTC
D: TRBD1
V: TRBV5-3
size: .
J: TRBJ2-7

CDR3: CASRPPGSSGANVLTF
DNA: TGTGCCAGCAGGCCCCCAGGGAGCTCTGGGGCCAACGTCCTGACTTTC
D: .
V: TRBV7-2
size: .
J: TRBJ2-6

CDR3: CASNTGGLSGNTIYF
DNA: TGTGCCAGCAACACCGGGGGCCTCTCTGGAAACACCATATATTTT
D: .
V: TRBV28
size: .
J: TRBJ1-3

CDR3: CASSPVSVSSTDTQYF
DNA: TGTGCCAGCTCACCCGTTAGCGTATCTAGCACAGATACGCAGTATTTT
D: .
V: TRBV18
size: few
J: TRBJ2-3

CDR3: CASSLGPASGRGEQFF
DNA: TGCGCCAGCAGCCTCGGGCCAGCTAGCGGACGGGGAGAGCAGTTCTTC
D: TRBD2
V: TRBV4-1
size: .
J: TRBJ2-1

CDR3: CALGSVAPYTDTQYF
DNA: TGTGCCCTAGGGTCGGTCGCACCCTACACAGATACGCAGTATTTT
D: .
V: TRBV9
size: once
J: TRBJ2-3

CDR3: CASSQERGLAGVSSYEQYF
DNA: TGCGCCAGCAGCCAAGAAAGGGGGCTAGCGGGAGTCAGCTCCTACGAGCAGTACTTC
D: TRBD2
V: TRBV4-1
size: .
J: TRBJ2-7

CDR3: CASRGGDGTQYF
DNA: TGTGCCAGTCGCGGGGGAGACGGGACCCAGTACTTC
D: TRBD2
V: TRBV19
size: .
J: TRBJ2-5

CDR3: CASSLTGTGANTEAFF
DNA: TGTGCCAGCAGCCTAACCGGGACAGGGGCGAACACTGAAGCTTTCTTT
D: TRBD1
V: TRBV16
size: .
J: TRBJ1-1

CDR3: CASSVGPGSDTEAFF
DNA: TGTGCCAGCAGCGTAGGTCCAGGGAGCGACACTGAAGCTTTCTTT
D: .
V: TRBV9
size: .
J: TRBJ1-1

CDR3: CASRTSTLTANYGYTF
DNA: TGTGCCAGCCGCACCTCAACACTGACAGCTAACTATGGCTACACCTTC
D: .
V: TRBV28
size: .
J: TRBJ1-2

CDR3: CASSRQGVNYGYTF
DNA: TGTGCCAGCAGTAGACAGGGAGTCAACTATGGCTACACCTTC
D: TRBD1
V: TRBV11-2
size: .
J: TRBJ1-2

CDR3: CASSPGQGPQHF
DNA: TGTGCCAGCAGCCCCGGACAGGGGCCCCAGCATTTT
D: TRBD1
V: TRBV7-8
size: .
J: TRBJ1-5

CDR3: CASSVAGQTNEQFF
DNA: TGTGCCAGCAGCGTAGCGGGTCAGACCAATGAGCAGTTCTTC
D: .
V: TRBV9
size: .
J: TRBJ2-1

CDR3: CASSLDQIIGTSSNEQFF
DNA: TGTGCCAGCAGCTTAGATCAAATAATCGGGACTAGCAGCAATGAGCAGTTCTTC
D: TRBD2
V: TRBV7-2
size: once
J: TRBJ2-1

CDR3: CASVSEGRRQPQHF
DNA: TGTGCCAGCGTTAGCGAGGGGCGTCGTCAGCCCCAGCATTTT
D: .
V: TRBV28
size: .
J: TRBJ1-5

CDR3: CASTGVESRNYEQYF
DNA: TGTGCCAGCACCGGAGTGGAGAGCAGGAATTACGAGCAGTACTTC
D: .
V: TRBV28
size: .
J: TRBJ2-7

CDR3: CAFTDSLYNSPLHF
DNA: TGTGCCTTCACGGACAGCCTATATAATTCACCCCTCCACTTT
D: .
V: TRBV30
size: .
J: TRBJ1-6

CDR3: CASSLGSGGRGNIQYF
DNA: TGTGCCAGCAGCTTAGGGTCAGGGGGCCGGGGAAACATTCAGTACTTC
D: TRBD1
V: TRBV7-9
size: .
J: TRBJ2-4

CDR3: CASSQDRTSPSTDTQYF
DNA: TGCGCCAGCAGCCAAGATAGGACTAGCCCTAGCACAGATACGCAGTATTTT
D: TRBD2
V: TRBV4-3
size: .
J: TRBJ2-3

CDR3: CASSQAGLAGLLGNEQFF
DNA: TGTGCCAGCAGCCAAGCGGGACTAGCGGGGCTTTTGGGGAATGAGCAGTTCTTC
D: TRBD2
V: TRBV5-8
size: .
J: TRBJ2-1

CDR3: CASSPSTGTAIETQYF
DNA: TGTGCCAGCTCACCATCCACCGGGACGGCGATAGAGACCCAGTACTTC
D: .
V: TRBV18
size: .
J: TRBJ2-5

CDR3: CASRRGMNTEAFF
DNA: TGTGCCAGTAGAAGGGGAATGAACACTGAAGCTTTCTTT
D: .
V: TRBV19
size: .
J: TRBJ1-1

CDR3: CASSFRGQGAPGANVLTF
DNA: TGTGCCAGCAGCTTTAGGGGACAGGGGGCGCCAGGGGCCAACGTCCTGACTTTC
D: TRBD1
V: TRBV7-8
size: .
J: TRBJ2-6

CDR3: CASSQARDRGLLEQYF
DNA: TGCGCCAGCAGCCAAGCGAGGGACAGGGGGCTTTTGGAGCAGTACTTC
D: TRBD1
V: TRBV4-1
size: .
J: TRBJ2-7

CDR3: CASSPTGYSNQPQHF
DNA: TGCGCCAGCAGCCCGACAGGGTATAGCAATCAGCCCCAGCATTTT
D: TRBD1
V: TRBV4-1
size: .
J: TRBJ1-5

CDR3: CASSKTGANTEAFF
DNA: TGCGCCAGCAGCAAGACAGGGGCGAACACTGAAGCTTTCTTT
D: TRBD1
V: TRBV5-1
size: .
J: TRBJ1-1

CDR3: CASSGTSVTGGWGEQYF
DNA: TGTGCCAGCAGTGGAACAAGCGTGACAGGGGGCTGGGGCGAGCAGTACTTC
D: TRBD1
V: TRBV6-1
size: once
J: TRBJ2-7

CDR3: CASSLTGSTGKGVNTEAFF
DNA: TGCGCCAGCAGCTTAACGGGGTCTACAGGGAAAGGCGTGAACACTGAAGCTTTCTTT
D: .
V: TRBV5-1
size: .
J: TRBJ1-1

CDR3: CASSPIRDSSAGELFF
DNA: TGTGCCAGCTCACCGATAAGGGACAGCTCAGCCGGGGAGCTGTTTTTT
D: TRBD1
V: TRBV18
size: once
J: TRBJ2-2

CDR3: CASSYVENTEAFF
DNA: TGTGCCAGCAGTTACGTGGAGAACACTGAAGCTTTCTTT
D: .
V: TRBV6-6
size: .
J: TRBJ1-1

CDR3: CATSRDLAGGIEQYF
DNA: TGTGCCACCAGCAGAGATCTAGCGGGGGGCATCGAGCAGTACTTC
D: TRBD2
V: TRBV15
size: .
J: TRBJ2-7

CDR3: CASSLLSGPRPDEQYF
DNA: TGTGCCAGCAGCTTACTTAGCGGACCCCGCCCGGACGAGCAGTACTTC
D: .
V: TRBV7-9
size: few
J: TRBJ2-7

CDR3: CASSAQGAGSYEQYF
DNA: TGTGCCAGCAGTGCCCAGGGGGCGGGGTCCTACGAGCAGTACTTC
D: TRBD1
V: TRBV6-1
size: .
J: TRBJ2-7

CDR3: CASSLQGTYEQYF
DNA: TGTGCCAGCAGCTTACAGGGAACCTACGAGCAGTACTTC
D: .
V: TRBV7-9
size: .
J: TRBJ2-7

CDR3: CASSILTGYGYTF
DNA: TGTGCCAGCAGCATACTTACAGGCTATGGCTACACCTTC
D: .
V: TRBV5-4
size: .
J: TRBJ1-2

CDR3: CASSLGQSNQPQHF
DNA: TGCGCCAGCAGCTTGGGGCAGAGCAATCAGCCCCAGCATTTT
D: .
V: TRBV5-1
size: once
J: TRBJ1-5

CDR3: CASSLARGDIQYF
DNA: TGTGCCAGCAGCTTAGCCAGGGGGGACATTCAGTACTTC
D: .
V: TRBV13
size: .
J: TRBJ2-4

CDR3: CASSPMTGDGGYTF
DNA: TGTGCCAGCAGCCCCATGACAGGGGACGGTGGCTACACCTTC
D: TRBD1
V: TRBV6-5
size: .
J: TRBJ1-2